The 18 T cell receptor beta chains reported below all come from one sample, sequenced in a study of T cells in Graves' hyperthyroidism and ophthalmopathy. The CDR3 regions of TCR beta were amplified from RNA transcripts. Researchers ran a first-round RT-PCR on the TCR CDR3 using the HTBI primer set. TCRdb itself ran the multiplex PCR reads through MiXCR, one entry per CDR3 protein. The table lists 500,000 to 750,000 distinct CDR3 sequences, approximately 14% of them singletons. The specimen was blood. These receptors were collected from a woman under 40 with Graves' hyperthyroidism.

This clonotype was picked up many times. The V gene is TRBV2, the J gene TRBJ2-7; 8 bases agree with TRBD2. The germline V gene encodes CDR1 SNHLY and CDR2 FYNNEI. J was trimmed by 3 bases and V by 7 bases; bases with no gene match: 5. The CDR3 covers 13 residues. The chain's CDR3 is CASKDSGIYEQYF. The CDR3 DNA sequence: TGTGCCAGCAAGGATAGCGGGATCTACGAGCAGTACTTC.

This clonotype was observed a few times. J is TRBJ1-3 and V is TRBV7-2, with TRBD1 as a possible D gene (5 bases). CDR1 is SGHTA and CDR2 is FQGNSA in the germline V gene. The CDR3 is made up of 16 amino acids. V was pared by 6 bases and J by 4 bases, with 19 bases between. The CDR3 here is CASSPQVGDSGNTIYF. Here the CDR3 DNA reads TGTGCCAGCAGTCCACAGGTGGGGGATTCAGGAAACACCATATATTTT.

A few counts support this clonotype. The chain carries TRBV3-1 and TRBJ2-7; 7 nucleotides match TRBD2. CDR3 length: 15 amino acids. Germline V gives CDR1 LGHDT, CDR2 YNNKEL (reference sequence). J lost 6 bases, V lost 4 bases, and 12 bases had no gene match. The CDR3 spells CASSPLAEMGREQYF. DNA of the CDR3: TGTGCCAGCAGCCCCCTAGCGGAGATGGGTCGCGAGCAGTACTTC.

V usage is TRBV28 and J usage is TRBJ1-2, with D possibly TRBD1 on 6 matching bases. Trimming took off 6 bases at V and 6 bases at J, with 17 bases between the two ends. The CDR3 consists of 14 residues. CDR1 is MDHEN, CDR2 SYDVKM, per germline. CDR3 sequence reads: CASSLVRGQDGYTF. The DNA for the CDR3 is TGTGCCAGCAGCTTAGTTCGGGGACAAGATGGCTACACCTTC.

This clonotype was recorded at least ten times. The chain recombines TRBV6-2 or TRBV6-3 with TRBJ2-1; TRBD2 matches 8 bases. Germline V gene lookup returns CDR1 MNHEY and CDR2 SVGEGT. J lost 1 base, V lost 1 base, and 9 bases had no gene match. This CDR3 has 18 residues. CDR3 sequence (DNA): TGTGCCAGCAGTTACTTAGCCGGAGCGGGAGTATCCTACAATGAGCAGTTCTTC. Protein product: CASSYLAGAGVSYNEQFF.

This clonotype was detected many times. This rearrangement joins TRBV6-1 to TRBJ2-1; 13 positions match TRBD2. The CDR3 loop spans 16 amino acids. V lost 6 bases to trimming and J lost 4 bases; unmatched junction nucleotides: 6. Germline V gives CDR1 MNHNS, CDR2 SASEGT. CDR3 region: CASSGGTSGIYNEQFF. For the CDR3, the DNA is TGTGCCAGCAGCGGCGGGACTAGCGGGATTTACAATGAGCAGTTCTTC.

For this clonotype: A much larger clone differs from this one at a single base, so this may be a read error. The V and J genes are TRBV6-1 and TRBJ1-5, with a possible D match to TRBD1 (5 bases). V was pared by 8 bases and J by 4 bases, with 12 bases between. The CDR3 sequence is 13 residues long. Germline CDR1 is MNHNS and CDR2 is SASEGT. The CDR3 sequence: CASSRAPNQPQHF. The CDR3 DNA reads as TGTGCCAGCTCCAGGGCGCCTAATCAGCCCCAGCATTTT.

This chain links TRBV10-3 with TRBJ2-7, with no clear D. The CDR3 has 14 residues. Trimming took 6 bases from V and 4 from J, leaving 16 bases between them. Germline V lookup: CDR1 ENHRY, CDR2 SYGVKD. CDR3 protein: CAISPTPDQYEQYF. As DNA, the CDR3 is TGTGCCATCAGCCCTACCCCGGACCAATACGAGCAGTACTTC.

This chain links TRBV18 with TRBJ1-4; the D gene is possibly TRBD1 (6 bases). There are 15 residues in the CDR3. CDR1 and CDR2 from the germline V gene are KGHSH and LQKENI. V gave up 6 bases and J gave up 2 bases, with 13 bases separating them. Here the CDR3 reads CASSPAGATNEKLFF. Written as DNA, the CDR3 is TGTGCCAGCTCCCCGGCAGGGGCGACTAATGAAAAACTGTTTTTT.

This clonotype appeared a few times. The CDR3 spells CSVGSTGQGAGYTF. Here the CDR3 DNA reads TGCAGCGTTGGAAGCACGGGACAGGGGGCAGGCTACACCTTC. This chain links TRBV29-1 with TRBJ1-2; 12 bases fit TRBD1. The germline gives CDR1 SQVTM, CDR2 ANQGSEA. V shed 4 bases, J shed 8 bases, and the junction held 8 bases outside the gene matches. The CDR3 sequence is 14 residues long.

This clonotype was recorded at least ten times. The V call is TRBV6-1, the J call TRBJ1-5; 8 nucleotides align to TRBD1. The length of the CDR3 is 15 residues. V was pared by 7 bases and J by 8 bases, with 13 bases of the junction left unmatched. CDR1 MNHNS and CDR2 SASEGT come from the germline V gene. CDR3 region: CASKNGWTGSKPQHF. The CDR3 region has the DNA TGTGCCAGCAAAAATGGGTGGACAGGGTCGAAGCCCCAGCATTTT.

For this clonotype: Possible read error: a much larger clone is one base away. CDR3 nucleotide sequence: TGTGCCTGGAGTCGTAGAGGGGGGGACACTGAAGCTTTCTTT. It encodes CAWSRRGGDTEAFF. V and J are TRBV30 and TRBJ1-1, with D perhaps matching TRBD1 (6 bases). V shed 2 bases and J shed 3 bases, with 13 bases lying between them. CDR3 size: 14 residues. The germline V gene has CDR1 GTSNPN and CDR2 SVGIG (reference sequence).

V is TRBV7-9 and J is TRBJ1-6, with D possibly TRBD1 on 6 matching bases. Trimming took off 5 bases at V and 12 bases at J, with 14 bases between the two ends. This CDR3 spans 13 amino acids. Germline V gene sequence: CDR1 SEHNR, CDR2 FQNEAQ (reference sequence). CDR3 residues: CASSLSGGQPLHF. For the CDR3, the DNA is TGTGCCAGCAGCCTGTCCGGGGGGCAACCCCTCCACTTT.

This clonotype appeared many times. The chain carries TRBV2 and TRBJ1-4; D remains ambiguous. CDR3 length equals 12 residues. V shed 4 bases and J shed 8 bases, with 8 bases lying between them. Germline loops: CDR1 SNHLY, CDR2 FYNNEI. CDR3: CASSARGEKLFF. The CDR3 DNA reads TGTGCCAGCAGTGCCAGAGGAGAAAAACTGTTTTTT.

The sample holds many counts of this clonotype. The V and J genes are TRBV7-2 and TRBJ2-7; D not certain. The CDR3 loop spans 12 amino acids. V dropped 1 base and J dropped 5 bases, with 6 bases sitting between them. Germline loops: CDR1 SGHTA, CDR2 FQGNSA. CDR3 sequence: CASSLGSHEQYF. Written as DNA, the CDR3 is TGTGCCAGCAGCTTAGGGTCCCACGAGCAGTACTTC.

This chain connects TRBV28 to TRBJ1-1; a weak D match, TRBD1 (6 bases). The CDR3 totals 15 residues. Germline-derived CDR1 and CDR2 are MDHEN and SYDVKM. V was trimmed by 8 bases and J by 1 base, leaving 17 bases between them. This CDR3 is CASATGGGANTEAFF. In DNA form, the CDR3 reads TGTGCCAGCGCGACAGGCGGGGGGGCGAACACTGAAGCTTTCTTT.

This clonotype has at least ten counts. DNA for the CDR3: TGTGCCAGCAGTTTAGCGGGTAGCCCCCGCTTCGGGCAGTTCTTC. Encoded protein: CASSLAGSPRFGQFF. The V and J genes are TRBV12-3 or TRBV12-4 and TRBJ2-1; D unclear. The V end was cut by 0 bases, the J end by 12 bases, with 18 bases between. There are 15 residues in the CDR3.

This clonotype has only a few counts. CDR3 DNA: TGTGCCAGCAGTGTCGAGGACAATGAGCAGTTCTTC. This gives the protein CASSVEDNEQFF. The rearrangement links TRBV5-6 to TRBJ2-1; D is ambiguous. V was clipped by 5 bases and J by 5 bases, with 8 bases between them. Germline V gene lookup returns CDR1 SGHDT and CDR2 YYEEEE. This CDR3 is built from 12 residues.